This entry is about one TCR beta chain. Its antigen is undetermined. Each CDR3 protein gets one entry in TCRdb, which reprocessed the 5' RACE reads and gives no DNA. Its clone listing holds 440,000 or so distinct CDR3 sequences. CDR3 length: 16 amino acids. The germline gives CDR1 KGHSH, CDR2 LQKENI. This specimen belongs to a study of monozygotic twins with inflammatory bowel disease. Overall study findings and caveats: Data gave no support to a single strong signal or clonotype associated with IBD. Fewer clonotypes were shared with others by IBD patients than by healthy twins, especially with disease activity.

The sample consisted of blood. The receptor was isolated from a human donor with ulcerative colitis or Crohn's disease, or a healthy co-twin of an affected twin (not recorded which). The rearrangement uses TRBV18 and TRBJ2-1; TCRdb outputs TRBD2, but without DNA this stays unchecked. The CDR3: CASSPQTSGSFNEQFF.